The clone carrying this TCR beta chain was counted between two and nine times. What it recognizes is unknown. The study enrolled healthy HIV-negative adults without recent acute infections or vaccinations as donors. This record belongs to a study of shared clonotypes between healthy human individuals. Whole-study findings and limits: Among donors, sharing of clonotypes was expected to be affected by sequencing depth.

The assay was immunoSEQ multiplex PCR, and TCRdb's table has in-frame clones only and misses some. The sample lists about 490,000 clones, roughly 85% occurring once. The specimen sequenced was PBMCs. The receptor's source is a woman in her 40s in good health. Some clones in this sample may be carry-over from other donors' samples.

CDR3 DNA: TGTGCCAGCAGGTATAGCGGGAGGGCCATCAATGAGCAGTTCTTC. This gives the protein CASRYSGRAINEQFF. The V gene is TRBV28, the J gene TRBJ2-1; TRBD2 agrees at 11 bases. The CDR3 covers 15 residues. Germline V lookup: CDR1 MDHEN, CDR2 SYDVKM. V lost 6 bases and J lost 6; bases outside the gene matches: 7.